This T cell receptor (beta chain) was observed in a study of CD8 T cells in Susac syndrome. From blood CD8+ and CD4+ T cells, TCR beta sequences were generated. Through negative isolation, CD4+ and CD8+ T cells were obtained, while TEMRA cells were enriched using FACS. Trimming took 4 bases from V and 4 from J, leaving 19 bases between them. The CDR3 is 16 residues long. The germline V gene has CDR1 MNHEY and CDR2 SMNVEV (reference sequence). Reverse transcription of roughly 0.45 to 1 ug RNA was carried out with random hexamers. It was immunoSEQ multiplex PCR that amplified TCR beta CDR3 across 54 Vbeta and 13 Jbeta. TCRdb re-analysed the immunoSEQ multiplex PCR reads in MiXCR, keeping a single row per CDR3 protein. This sample has more than 55,000 distinct CDR3 sequences, with 95% found just once.

The origin of this receptor is a human donor in good health. The rearrangement links TRBV27 to TRBJ1-2, with D unclear. Sequencing was carried out using CD8+ T cells from PBMCs. The CDR3 bases are TGTGCCAGCAGTTCCCTTCTGGGCAGCGGCGCCTATGGCTACACCTTC. It encodes CASSSLLGSGAYGYTF.